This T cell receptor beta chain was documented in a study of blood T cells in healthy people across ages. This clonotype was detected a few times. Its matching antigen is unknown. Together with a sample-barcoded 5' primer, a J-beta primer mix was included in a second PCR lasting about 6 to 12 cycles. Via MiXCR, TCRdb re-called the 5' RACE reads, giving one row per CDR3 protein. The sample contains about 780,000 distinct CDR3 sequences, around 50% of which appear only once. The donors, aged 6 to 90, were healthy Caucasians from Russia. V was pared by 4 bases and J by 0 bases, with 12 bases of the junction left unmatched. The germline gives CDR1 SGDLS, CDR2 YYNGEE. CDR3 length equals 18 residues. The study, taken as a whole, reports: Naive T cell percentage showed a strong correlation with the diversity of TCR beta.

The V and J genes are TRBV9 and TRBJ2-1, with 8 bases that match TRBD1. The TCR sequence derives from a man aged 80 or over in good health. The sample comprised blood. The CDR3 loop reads CASSPARQGASSYNEQFF. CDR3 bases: TGTGCCAGCAGCCCGGCTCGGCAGGGGGCAAGCTCCTACAATGAGCAGTTCTTC.